Each of the 23 T cell receptor beta chains below was sequenced from the same sample in a study of T cell responses to AZD1222 COVID-19 vaccine. Assay used: immunoSEQ multiplex PCR; TCRdb lists only in-frame clones, some missing. The sample includes 100,000 or so clones, 75% to 95% of them seen just once. The sequenced sample was peripheral blood, obtained 28 days after the second AZD1222 dose. These receptors originate from an adult who received the AZD1222 COVID-19 vaccine.

This clone was observed a handful of times. CDR3 region: CASSSPGRIREQYF. For the CDR3, the DNA is TGCGCCAGCAGCTCGCCGGGTAGGATACGCGAGCAGTACTTC. The chain uses TRBV5-1 and TRBJ2-7, with D hard to call. V was pared by 3 bases and J by 6 bases, with 16 bases between. The CDR3 is 14 amino acids. Germline V CDR1 and CDR2: SGHRS, YFSETQ.

The gene calls are TRBV19 and TRBJ2-1; 7 nucleotides match TRBD1. Germline CDR1 is LNHDA and CDR2 is SQIVND (reference sequence). J lost 6 bases, V lost 9 bases, and 14 bases had no gene match. This CDR3 has 15 residues. In DNA, the CDR3 is TGTGCCAGCCAAGGGGGCCGAACAAGGATCAATGAGCAGTTCTTC. It codes for CASQGGRTRINEQFF. Based on the CDR3 plus reference TRBV19 and TRBJ2-1, the full variable domain is DGGITQSPKYLFRKEGQNVTLSCEQNLNHDAMYWYRQDPGQGLRLIYYSQIVNDFQKGDIAEGYSVSREKKESFPLTVTSAQKNPTAFYLCASQGGRTRINEQFFGPGTRLTVL.

This chain joins TRBV15 and TRBJ1-5, with D unclear. The V end was cut by 0 bases, the J end by 4 bases, with 4 bases between. This CDR3 has 13 amino acids. The germline V gene has CDR1 LNHNV and CDR2 YYDKDF (reference sequence). CDR3 DNA: TGTGCCACCAGCAGAGAGAGTAATCAGCCCCAGCATTTT. This codes for CATSRESNQPQHF.

The chain has TRBV7-9 and TRBJ2-5; 8 bases agree with TRBD1. With 2 bases clipped from V and 5 bases from J, the junction kept 7 bases outside the gene matches. CDR1 SEHNR and CDR2 FQNEAQ come from the germline V gene (reference sequence). This CDR3 contains 15 residues. The chain's CDR3 is CASSLRTGPGETQYF. CDR3 coding DNA: TGTGCCAGCAGCTTAAGGACAGGGCCAGGGGAGACCCAGTACTTC. The variable domain in full, with the rest retrieved from reference TRBV7-9 and TRBJ2-5, is DTGVSQNPRHKITKRGQNVTFRCDPISEHNRLYWYRQTLGQGPEFLTYFQNEAQLEKSRLLSDRFSAERPKGSFSTLEIQRTEQGDSAMYLCASSLRTGPGETQYFGPGTRLLVL.

This clone was seen only once. V usage is TRBV18 and J usage is TRBJ1-1, with D possibly matching TRBD1 (5 bases). The germline gives CDR1 KGHSH, CDR2 LQKENI. The CDR3 covers 16 residues. The germline V and J ends were trimmed by 6 bases and 0 bases, with 17 bases remaining between them. This CDR3 is CASSRASSNMNTEAFF. As DNA, the CDR3 is TGTGCCAGCTCCAGGGCTTCGTCTAATATGAACACTGAAGCTTTCTTT.

This CDR3 is CATSEAGQPNEKLFF. The CDR3 DNA follows: TGTGCCACCAGTGAGGCGGGACAGCCTAATGAAAAACTGTTTTTT. The genes are TRBV24-1 and TRBJ1-4; TRBD1 matches at 7 bases. The V and J ends lost 4 bases and 3 bases, in that order; junction bases with no gene match: 4. The germline CDR1 and CDR2 sequences are KGHDR and SFDVKD. The length of the CDR3 is 15 residues.

V is TRBV6-5 and J is TRBJ2-1, with a weak D call TRBD1 (6 bases). V was cut by 5 bases and J by 7 bases, with 18 bases left in between. CDR1 MNHEY and CDR2 SVGAGI come from the germline V gene. This CDR3 comprises 15 residues. The CDR3 is CASSKRREGTNEQFF. CDR3 sequence (DNA): TGTGCCAGCAGTAAAAGGAGAGAGGGGACAAATGAGCAGTTCTTC.

This rearrangement joins TRBV10-2 to TRBJ2-5; no definite D call. CDR1 is WSHSY, CDR2 SAAADI, per germline. This CDR3 has 13 amino acids. V lost 4 bases and J lost 1, with 7 bases in between. The CDR3 region has the DNA TGCGCCAGCAGTGCGTTCTCCCAAGAGACCCAGTACTTC. Protein: CASSAFSQETQYF.

The chain carries TRBV27 and TRBJ2-1; D is uncertain. V was trimmed by 6 bases and J by 3 bases, leaving 12 bases between them. The CDR3 has 14 amino acids. Germline V gene data show CDR1 as MNHEY and CDR2 as SMNVEV (reference sequence). DNA of the CDR3: TGTGCCAGCAGCCCCCCCCGCGACTACAATGAGCAGTTCTTC. Amino acid sequence: CASSPPRDYNEQFF.

The chain employs TRBV5-1 and TRBJ2-7, with D maybe TRBD1 (8 bases). Per the germline V gene, CDR1 is SGHRS and CDR2 is YFSETQ. This CDR3 has 15 amino acids. Trimming stripped 1 base from V and 5 bases from J, with 16 bases between. The CDR3 reads CASSLFPQGGNEQYF. The CDR3 region has the DNA TGCGCCAGCAGCTTGTTTCCACAGGGGGGGAACGAGCAGTACTTC.

This clone has just one count. This sequence joins TRBV15 and TRBJ2-5, with D perhaps TRBD1 or TRBD2 (5 bases each). The germline gives CDR1 LNHNV, CDR2 YYDKDF (reference sequence). This CDR3 comprises 15 residues. V gave up 9 bases and J gave up 5 bases, with 22 bases separating them. The CDR3 region has the DNA TGTGCCACACGCCAATGGGGACGGACGCTGGAGACCCAGTACTTC. Protein product: CATRQWGRTLETQYF.

The chain joins TRBV4-2 to TRBJ2-7; D gene uncertain. Germline V gene lookup returns CDR1 LGHNA and CDR2 YNFKEQ. This CDR3 contains 14 residues. Trimming took 0 bases from V and 4 from J, leaving 10 bases between them. The CDR3 here is CASSQDLGIYEQYF. The CDR3 nucleotides read TGTGCCAGCAGCCAAGATTTGGGTATTTACGAGCAGTACTTC.

The chain joins TRBV30 to TRBJ1-5, with TRBD1 matching over 8 bases. The germline CDR1 and CDR2 sequences are GTSNPN and SVGIG (reference sequence). This CDR3 is built from 14 residues. With V trimmed by 4 bases and J by 3 bases, 5 bases remained unmatched. For the CDR3, the DNA is TGTGCCTGGAACAGACAGGGGCCCAATCAGCCCCAGCATTTT. Amino acids: CAWNRQGPNQPQHF.

The DNA of the CDR3 is TGTGCCAGCATGAGGACAGGACATCTGAACACTGAAGCTTTCTTT. Protein product: CASMRTGHLNTEAFF. The chain links TRBV27 to TRBJ1-1; 7 bases line up with TRBD1. The CDR3 has 15 amino acids. The germline CDR1 and CDR2 sequences are MNHEY and SMNVEV (reference sequence). V lost 7 bases to trimming and J lost 0 bases; unmatched junction nucleotides: 8.

J is TRBJ1-2 and V is TRBV14, with 10 bases lining up with TRBD1. This CDR3 comprises 15 residues. Germline CDR1 reads SGHDN; CDR2 reads FVKESK. The trim removed 0 bases at V and 7 bases at J, leaving 5 bases unmatched. CDR3 DNA sequence: TGTGCCAGCAGCCAAGATCTTGGGGACAGGGGTGGCTACACCTTC. This translates into CASSQDLGDRGGYTF. The entire variable domain, with the rest obtained from reference TRBV14 and TRBJ1-2, is as follows: EAGVTQFPSHSVIEKGQTVTLRCDPISGHDNLYWYRRVMGKEIKFLLHFVKESKQDESGMPNNRFLAERTGGTYSTLKVQPAELEDSGVYFCASSQDLGDRGGYTFGSGTRLTVV.

V and J are TRBV19 and TRBJ1-2, with D perhaps TRBD1 (5 bases). CDR1 LNHDA and CDR2 SQIVND come from the germline V gene (reference sequence). CDR3 length: 16 residues. V was clipped by 3 bases and J by 3 bases, with 17 bases between them. The CDR3: CASSIGTGGGYYGYTF. The CDR3 nucleotides read TGTGCCAGTAGTATCGGAACCGGGGGGGGGTACTATGGCTACACCTTC.

The chain employs TRBV27 and TRBJ2-2, with unresolved D. This CDR3 is built from 13 residues. Germline V lookup: CDR1 MNHEY, CDR2 SMNVEV (reference sequence). Between the trimmed V and J ends, which lost 8 bases and 3 bases, there was a span of 10 bases. The chain's CDR3 is CASSVRYTGELFF. The CDR3 region has the DNA TGTGCCAGCTCGGTTCGTTACACCGGGGAGCTGTTTTTT.

The chain recombines TRBV27 with TRBJ2-1; 12 bases match TRBD2. This CDR3 spans 17 amino acids. Germline V lookup: CDR1 MNHEY, CDR2 SMNVEV (reference sequence). J gave up 0 bases and V 6 bases, and 6 bases lay outside the gene matches. The CDR3 DNA follows: TGTGCCAGCAGACTAGCGGGGGGCCGAAGCTCCTACAATGAGCAGTTCTTC. The encoded protein is CASRLAGGRSSYNEQFF.

This rearrangement joins TRBV21-1 to TRBJ2-1; TRBD1 reflects the table's D call only, with no check against the DNA. TRBV21-1 is recorded as a pseudogene. CDR3 length: 15 residues. CDR3 protein: CASSKGGQGAREQFF. The CDR3 DNA reads TGTGCCAGCAGCAAAGGAGGACAGGGGGCACGAGAGCAGTTCTTC.

The chain links TRBV10-2 to TRBJ1-5, with D perhaps TRBD1 (5 bases). Germline lookup yields CDR1 WSHSY and CDR2 SAAADI. The V gene lost 6 bases and the J gene lost 4 bases, with 16 bases spanning the gap. The CDR3 totals 15 residues. CDR3 protein: CASSRTTVLNQPQHF. CDR3 in DNA: TGCGCCAGCAGCAGGACAACGGTCCTTAATCAGCCCCAGCATTTT.

The chain combines TRBV7-8 with TRBJ1-2, with 7 bases fitting TRBD1. This CDR3 spans 17 amino acids. The V gene's germline CDR1 is SGHVS and CDR2 FQNEAQ. The V gene end was trimmed by 2 bases and the J gene end by 2 bases; junction bases not matched to a gene: 11. CDR3 loop: CASSLNAPGGSNYGYTF. CDR3 DNA sequence: TGTGCCAGCAGCTTAAACGCCCCAGGGGGGTCCAACTATGGCTACACCTTC.

The genes are TRBV12-3 or TRBV12-4 and TRBJ1-1; D remains ambiguous. CDR3 size: 12 residues. Trimming stripped 3 bases from V and 4 bases from J, with 6 bases between. This chain's CDR3 is CASSFGVTEAFF. The CDR3 coding sequence is TGTGCCAGCAGTTTCGGAGTCACTGAAGCTTTCTTT.

V and J are TRBV5-1 and TRBJ2-7, with D possibly TRBD1 on 6 matching bases. This CDR3 spans 16 amino acids. Trimming took 0 bases from V and 7 from J, leaving 20 bases between them. The germline gives CDR1 SGHRS, CDR2 YFSETQ. CDR3 loop: CASSLVLTGSGREQYF. The CDR3 region has the DNA TGCGCCAGCAGCTTGGTTCTCACAGGGTCCGGAAGGGAGCAGTACTTC.